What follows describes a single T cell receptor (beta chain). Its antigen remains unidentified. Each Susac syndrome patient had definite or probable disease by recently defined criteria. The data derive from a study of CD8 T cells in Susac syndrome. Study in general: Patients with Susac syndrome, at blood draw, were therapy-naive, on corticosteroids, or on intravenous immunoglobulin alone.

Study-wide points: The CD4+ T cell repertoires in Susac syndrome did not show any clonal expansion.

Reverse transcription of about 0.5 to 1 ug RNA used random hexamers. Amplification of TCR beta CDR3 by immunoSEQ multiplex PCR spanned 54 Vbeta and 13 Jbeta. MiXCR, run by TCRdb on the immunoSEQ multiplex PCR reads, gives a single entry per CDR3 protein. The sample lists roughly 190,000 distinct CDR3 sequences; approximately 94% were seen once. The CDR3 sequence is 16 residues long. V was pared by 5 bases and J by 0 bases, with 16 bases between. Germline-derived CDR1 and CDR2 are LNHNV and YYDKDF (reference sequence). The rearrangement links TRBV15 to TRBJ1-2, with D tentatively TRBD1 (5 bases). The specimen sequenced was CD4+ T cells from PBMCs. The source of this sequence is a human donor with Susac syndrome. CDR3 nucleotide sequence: TGTGCCACCAGCGGGAACAGGACACGGCCTAACTATGGCTACACCTTC. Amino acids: CATSGNRTRPNYGYTF.